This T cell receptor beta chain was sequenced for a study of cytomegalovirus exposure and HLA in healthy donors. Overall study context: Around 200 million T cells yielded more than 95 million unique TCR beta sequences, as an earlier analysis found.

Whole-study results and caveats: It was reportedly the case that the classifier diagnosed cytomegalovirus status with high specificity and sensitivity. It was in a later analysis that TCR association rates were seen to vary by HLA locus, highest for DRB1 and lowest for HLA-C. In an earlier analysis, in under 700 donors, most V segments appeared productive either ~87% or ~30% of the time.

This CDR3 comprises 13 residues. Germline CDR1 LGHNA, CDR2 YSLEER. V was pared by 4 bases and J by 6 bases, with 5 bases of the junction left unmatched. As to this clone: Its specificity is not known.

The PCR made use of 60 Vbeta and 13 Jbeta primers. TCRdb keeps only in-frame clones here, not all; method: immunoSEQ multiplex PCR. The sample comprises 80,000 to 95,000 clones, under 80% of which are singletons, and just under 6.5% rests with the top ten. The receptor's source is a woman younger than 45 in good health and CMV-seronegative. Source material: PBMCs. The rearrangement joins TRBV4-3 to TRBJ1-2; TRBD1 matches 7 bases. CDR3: CASSRDRVDGYTF. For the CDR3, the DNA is TGCGCCAGCAGCCGCGACAGGGTCGATGGCTACACCTTC.